These 29 T cell receptor beta chains were sequenced from one sample in a study of shared T cell receptors in the human thymus. Assay used: immunoSEQ multiplex PCR; TCRdb lists only in-frame clones, some missing. The table records 500,000 to 750,000 clones, around 87% of them present only once. These data also formed part of another study, on human thymus T cells.

The sequencing sample was made of thymocytes. The receptor source for this set is a boy less than two years old with a congenital heart defect.

The J gene is TRBJ2-5, the V gene TRBV9; 12 nucleotides align to TRBD2. V lost 0 bases to trimming and J lost 2 bases; unmatched junction nucleotides: 8. Germline CDR1 and CDR2: SGDLS and YYNGEE. The CDR3 consists of 18 residues. For the CDR3, the DNA is TGTGCCAGCAGCGTAGGAACTAGCGGGAGGAACTTTCAAGAGACCCAGTACTTC. Translation gives CASSVGTSGRNFQETQYF.

V gene TRBV21-1 combines with J gene TRBJ2-7; TRBD1 is the table's D call, not checked against the DNA. TRBV21-1 is a listed pseudogene. CDR3 length equals 15 residues. The CDR3 bases are TGTGCCAGCAGCAAAGAGAGTACAGGCGCCTACGAGCAGTACTTC. Its translation: CASSKESTGAYEQYF.

On this clone: This CDR3 is also generated by other DNA sequences in the sample. The CDR3 sequence is CSVRDSDGGYEQYF. CDR3 nucleotide sequence: TGCAGCGTTCGGGACAGTGATGGGGGCTACGAGCAGTACTTC. The chain recombines TRBV29-1 with TRBJ2-7; 7 nucleotides agree with TRBD1. CDR1 and CDR2 (germline): SQVTM, ANQGSEA. This CDR3 is built from 14 residues. V gave up 5 bases and J gave up 3 bases; unmatched junction bases: 10.

This chain joins TRBV28 and TRBJ2-3; TRBD1 might be the D (6 bases). From germline, CDR1 is MDHEN and CDR2 SYDVKM. This CDR3 spans 19 amino acids. Trimming removed 2 bases from V and 0 bases from J, with 21 bases in between. The DNA of the CDR3 is TGTGCCAGCAGTTTAAGGGGGACGCGGTGGGGCGAGAGCACAGATACGCAGTATTTT. Its protein product is CASSLRGTRWGESTDTQYF.

The sample holds one count of this clone. The chain is built from TRBV19 and TRBJ2-1; D remains ambiguous. The CDR3 length is 16 residues. The ends were cut back, 3 bases at V and 2 bases at J, with 14 bases in the middle. CDR1 LNHDA and CDR2 SQIVND come from the germline V gene (reference sequence). The CDR3 reads CASSIQGGETYNEQFF. The DNA for the CDR3 is TGTGCCAGTAGTATCCAAGGTGGAGAAACCTACAATGAGCAGTTCTTC.

V usage is TRBV10-1 and J usage is TRBJ1-2, with 9 bases matching TRBD1. Germline CDR1 reads WNHNN; CDR2 reads SYGVQD (reference sequence). The CDR3 extends over 14 amino acids. The CDR3 DNA is TGCTCCGTTCCTATAAGGACAGGGGAATCTGGCTACACCTTC. Protein: CSVPIRTGESGYTF.

The genes are TRBV18 and TRBJ2-2; weak D call: TRBD1 (6 bases). V was pared by 3 bases and J by 1 base, with 6 bases between. Germline V gene lookup returns CDR1 KGHSH and CDR2 LQKENI. This CDR3 spans 14 amino acids. Here the CDR3 DNA reads TGTGCCAGCTCACCGGGACAGAACACCGGGGAGCTGTTTTTT. Translation gives CASSPGQNTGELFF.

The rearrangement links TRBV20-1 to TRBJ1-4, with no clear D. Germline V gives CDR1 DFQATT, CDR2 SNEGSKA (reference sequence). V was shortened by 4 bases and J by 11 bases, with 8 bases between the two germline ends. This CDR3 has 10 residues. CDR3 sequence: CSATREKLFF. The CDR3 bases are TGCAGTGCTACTCGGGAGAAACTGTTTTTT.

In this sample, this clone turned up a few times. V is TRBV19 and J is TRBJ2-3, with 14 bases lining up with TRBD2. Germline assignment: CDR1 LNHDA and CDR2 SQIVND (reference sequence). This CDR3 is 17 amino acids long. With V trimmed by 3 bases and J by 1 base, 3 bases remained unmatched. CDR3 region: CASSMGLAGVGTDTQYF. In DNA form, the CDR3 reads TGTGCCAGTAGTATGGGACTAGCGGGAGTAGGCACAGATACGCAGTATTTT.

V gene TRBV18 combines with J gene TRBJ2-7; 8 bases align to TRBD1. This CDR3 spans 16 amino acids. Germline V lookup: CDR1 KGHSH, CDR2 LQKENI. V lost 4 bases and J lost 5; bases outside the gene matches: 13. The CDR3 protein is CASSHTTGAMGNEQYF. CDR3 DNA sequence: TGTGCCAGCTCACATACGACAGGGGCGATGGGGAACGAGCAGTACTTC.

The CDR3 protein is CAWSVATGPNQPQHF. CDR3 sequence (DNA): TGTGCCTGGAGTGTAGCTACAGGCCCCAATCAGCCCCAGCATTTT. The chain combines TRBV30 with TRBJ1-5; D might be TRBD1 (5 bases). The CDR3 sequence is 15 residues long. CDR1 and CDR2 from the germline V gene are GTSNPN and SVGIG (reference sequence). V shed 0 bases and J shed 3 bases, with 12 bases lying between them.

V gene TRBV19 combines with J gene TRBJ2-1; a possible D gene is TRBD2 (6 bases). This CDR3 is 17 amino acids long. In germline, CDR1 is LNHDA, CDR2 SQIVND (reference sequence). V was pared by 0 bases and J by 9 bases, with 21 bases between. The CDR3 region has the DNA TGTGCCAGTAGTATAGATGGGGCTAGCGACCCCCCCGGTGAGCAGTTCTTC. Translated: CASSIDGASDPPGEQFF.

The V call is TRBV14, the J call TRBJ2-5, with D possibly matching TRBD2 (5 bases). Germline V lookup: CDR1 SGHDN, CDR2 FVKESK. Trimming pared 4 bases from V and 1 base from J, leaving 7 bases between. The CDR3 totals 13 residues. For the CDR3, the DNA is TGTGCCAGCAGCCCGGACTCCCAAGAGACCCAGTACTTC. Translating gives CASSPDSQETQYF.

CDR3 coding DNA: TGTGCCAGCAGTCCGACAGGCGCCCCTAAGGAGCAGTACTTC. Protein: CASSPTGAPKEQYF. The V and J genes are TRBV2 and TRBJ2-7; D perhaps matches TRBD1 (6 bases). The CDR3 loop spans 14 amino acids. V was shortened by 5 bases and J by 7 bases, with 18 bases between the two germline ends. Germline-derived CDR1 and CDR2 are SNHLY and FYNNEI.

This chain links TRBV7-2 with TRBJ2-7; 8 nucleotides agree with TRBD2. The germline V gene encodes CDR1 SGHTA and CDR2 FQGNSA. The CDR3 contains 14 residues. With 5 bases clipped from V and 3 bases from J, the junction kept 6 bases outside the gene matches. The DNA of the CDR3 is TGTGCCAGCAGCAGGACTAGCAGAAACTACGAGCAGTACTTC. Translated, it gives CASSRTSRNYEQYF.

The chain joins TRBV5-4 to TRBJ2-5; 13 bases match TRBD2. Per germline, CDR1 SGHNT and CDR2 YYREEE (reference sequence). CDR3 length: 18 amino acids. The trim removed 0 bases at V and 1 base at J, leaving 6 bases unmatched. CDR3 region: CASSLATSGRPPQETQYF. In DNA, the CDR3 is TGTGCCAGCAGCTTGGCGACTAGCGGGAGGCCTCCCCAAGAGACCCAGTACTTC. Supplemented by reference TRBV5-4 and TRBJ2-5, the full variable domain reads ETGVTQSPTHLIKTRGQQVTLRCSSQSGHNTVSWYQQALGQGPQFIFQYYREEENGRGNFPPRFSGLQFPNYSSELNVNALELDDSALYLCASSLATSGRPPQETQYFGPGTRLLVL.

This clone has a single count. This chain joins TRBV28 and TRBJ2-7, with D maybe TRBD1 (7 bases). The germline CDR1 and CDR2 sequences are MDHEN and SYDVKM. CDR3 length: 15 residues. V was trimmed by 7 bases and J by 2 bases, leaving 18 bases between them. The CDR3 sequence is CASIPGGTETYEQYF. CDR3 DNA: TGTGCCAGCATACCCGGCGGGACAGAGACCTACGAGCAGTACTTC.

The V call is TRBV19, the J call TRBJ2-3; D is possibly TRBD2 (5 bases). CDR1 is LNHDA, CDR2 SQIVND, per germline (reference sequence). This CDR3 spans 17 amino acids. Trimming took off 2 bases at V and 0 bases at J, with 15 bases between the two ends. The CDR3 DNA follows: TGTGCCAGTAGTATAAACGCGCTAGCCCCTAGCACAGATACGCAGTATTTT. Its protein product is CASSINALAPSTDTQYF.

DNA for the CDR3: TGTGCCAGCAGTAAACAGGGTTGCTCCTACGAGCAGTACTTC. Residues: CASSKQGCSYEQYF. This rearrangement joins TRBV27 to TRBJ2-7, with a tentative D call TRBD1 (6 bases). Deletions cut 5 bases from V and 0 bases from J, with 11 bases between. CDR3 length: 14 residues. CDR1 is MNHEY and CDR2 is SMNVEV in the germline V gene (reference sequence).

The chain carries TRBV28 and TRBJ2-4; D is ambiguous. The CDR3 is 14 residues long. V was shortened by 3 bases and J by 0 bases, with 6 bases between the two germline ends. CDR1 and CDR2 from the germline V gene are MDHEN and SYDVKM. The CDR3 nucleotides are TGTGCCAGCAGTTTTAGCCTAGCCAAAAACATTCAGTACTTC. Encoded protein: CASSFSLAKNIQYF.

The chain combines TRBV19 with TRBJ2-7; 14 positions agree with TRBD2. J gave up 3 bases and V 3 bases, and 10 bases lay outside the gene matches. The V gene's germline CDR1 is LNHDA and CDR2 SQIVND (reference sequence). The CDR3 contains 18 residues. CDR3 sequence (DNA): TGTGCCAGTAGTATGGCGGGACTAGCGGGAGCTAAATTCTACGAGCAGTACTTC. Its protein is CASSMAGLAGAKFYEQYF.

This chain connects TRBV2 to TRBJ2-1; 13 bases match TRBD2. The length of the CDR3 is 16 residues. Per germline, CDR1 SNHLY and CDR2 FYNNEI. Losses at the gene ends were 3 bases for V and 7 bases for J; bases not matched to a gene: 6. For the CDR3, the DNA is TGTGCCAGCAGTGAGCAAACTAGCGGGAGGGATAATGAGCAGTTCTTC. The encoded protein is CASSEQTSGRDNEQFF.

The genes are TRBV5-1 and TRBJ2-1; no firm D call. From germline, CDR1 is SGHRS and CDR2 YFSETQ. The CDR3 spans 16 residues. Trimming removed 2 bases from V and 0 bases from J, with 12 bases in between. The DNA of the CDR3 is TGCGCCAGCAGCTTACAAAGCGCGAGCTCCTACAATGAGCAGTTCTTC. Amino acid sequence: CASSLQSASSYNEQFF.

This rearrangement joins TRBV4-3 to TRBJ2-2; 10 bases map to TRBD1. Trimming cost V 4 bases and J 7 bases; bases outside gene matches: 9. In germline, CDR1 is LGHNA, CDR2 YSLEER. The CDR3 loop spans 16 amino acids. CDR3 DNA: TGCGCCAGCAGCCTAGACAGGGGGCGAGCTATCGGGGAGCTGTTTTTT. Its protein is CASSLDRGRAIGELFF.

The chain is built from TRBV28 and TRBJ2-1; 9 bases agree with TRBD2. This CDR3 comprises 16 residues. Germline V gives CDR1 MDHEN, CDR2 SYDVKM. J was trimmed by 3 bases and V by 3 bases; bases with no gene match: 6. The CDR3 nucleotides read TGTGCCAGCAGTTTTTGGACTAGCGTTTACTACAATGAGCAGTTCTTC. Its protein product is CASSFWTSVYYNEQFF.

The chain links TRBV7-9 to TRBJ2-3; D call uncertain. V lost 1 base, J lost 1 base, and 6 bases lay in between. The V gene's germline CDR1 is SEHNR and CDR2 FQNEAQ (reference sequence). The CDR3 is 14 residues long. CDR3 in amino acids: CASSLVRGTDTQYF. As DNA, the CDR3 is TGTGCCAGCAGCTTAGTACGCGGCACAGATACGCAGTATTTT.

This rearrangement joins TRBV7-7 to TRBJ1-5; TRBD1 is a possible D gene (5 bases). V lost 9 bases and J lost 6, with 9 bases in between. The CDR3 consists of 11 residues. CDR1 and CDR2 (germline): SSHAT, FNYEAQ (reference sequence). CDR3 loop: CARRGGQPQHF. The DNA for the CDR3 is TGTGCCAGGCGGGGCGGTCAGCCCCAGCATTTT.

In its sample, this clone was seen once. The chain recombines TRBV25-1 with TRBJ2-3; 8 nucleotides agree with TRBD2. Per germline, CDR1 MGHDK and CDR2 SYGVNS. Trimming removed 2 bases from V and 0 bases from J; junction bases left unmatched: 4. The CDR3 length is 16 residues. In DNA, the CDR3 is TGTGCCAGCAGTGAAGGCGGGAGGAATAGCACAGATACGCAGTATTTT. It is translated as CASSEGGRNSTDTQYF.

The chain employs TRBV12-5 and TRBJ2-3; 8 bases map to TRBD2. Per the germline V gene, CDR1 is LGHNT and CDR2 is FRNRAP. V shed 6 bases and J 6 bases; nucleotides not matched to a gene: 5. The CDR3 runs 13 residues. CDR3 DNA: TGTGCTAGTGGCGACGGACTAGCCGATACGCAGTATTTT. This translates into CASGDGLADTQYF.